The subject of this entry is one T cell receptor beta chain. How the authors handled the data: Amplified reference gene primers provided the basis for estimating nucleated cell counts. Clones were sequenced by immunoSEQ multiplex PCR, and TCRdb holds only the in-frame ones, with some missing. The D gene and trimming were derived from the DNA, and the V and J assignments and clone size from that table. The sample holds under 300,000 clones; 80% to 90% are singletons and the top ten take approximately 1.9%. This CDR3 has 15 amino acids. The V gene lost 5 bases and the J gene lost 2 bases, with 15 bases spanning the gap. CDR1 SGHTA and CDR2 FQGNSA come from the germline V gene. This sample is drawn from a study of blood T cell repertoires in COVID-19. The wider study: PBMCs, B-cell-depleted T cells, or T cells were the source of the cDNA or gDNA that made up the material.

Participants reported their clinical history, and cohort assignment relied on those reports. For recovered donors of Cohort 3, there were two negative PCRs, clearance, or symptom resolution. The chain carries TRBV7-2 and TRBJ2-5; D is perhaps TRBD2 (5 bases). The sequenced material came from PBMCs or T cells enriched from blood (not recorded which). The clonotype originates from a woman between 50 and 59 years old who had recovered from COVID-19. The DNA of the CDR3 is TGTGCCAGCAGCCTCTTTCCGGGCGGGCAAGAGACCCAGTACTTC. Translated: CASSLFPGGQETQYF.